This entry lists 15 T cell receptor beta chains sequenced from one sample in a study of CD8+CD57+ T cells in acquired aplastic anemia. For CDR3 and TCR beta VDJ profiling, genomic DNA was the template used. Using its own MiXCR run on the reads, TCRdb lists one record per CDR3 protein. The sample lists 160,000 or so distinct CDR3 sequences; 45% to 50% were seen once. CD8+CD57+ cell expansion, shown by flow cytometry, had occurred in the patients selected for sequencing. The sample comprised sorted CD4+, CD8+, or CD8+CD57+ T cells (not recorded which) from PBMCs. All receptors come from a human donor with aplastic anemia.

This clonotype was recorded at least ten times. V is TRBV2 and J is TRBJ2-5, with unresolved D. CDR3 length equals 11 residues. Germline values: CDR1 SNHLY, CDR2 FYNNEI. Trimming pared 6 bases from V and 3 bases from J, leaving 5 bases between. CDR3: CASRWEETQYF. The CDR3, as DNA: TGTGCCAGCAGATGGGAAGAGACCCAGTACTTC.

This chain links TRBV10-3 with TRBJ2-7; D remains ambiguous. The germline V and J ends were trimmed by 0 bases and 3 bases, with 9 bases remaining between them. In germline, CDR1 is ENHRY, CDR2 SYGVKD. This CDR3 spans 14 amino acids. The CDR3 region is CAISESVYLYEQYF. CDR3 coding DNA: TGTGCCATCAGTGAGTCCGTATATCTCTACGAGCAGTACTTC.

In the case of this clonotype: This sequence may be a read error, since a much larger clone differs from it by one base. This chain connects TRBV2 to TRBJ1-5; TRBD1 agrees at 12 bases. The CDR3 contains 17 residues. The V gene's germline CDR1 is SNHLY and CDR2 FYNNEI. CDR3 sequence (DNA): TGTGCCAGCAGGGGGACAGGGGGCGCGAGTGTCAATCAGCCCCAGCAGTTT. This sequence encodes CASRGTGGASVNQPQQF.

V gene TRBV27 combines with J gene TRBJ1-1; D gene ambiguous. This CDR3 spans 13 amino acids. Germline V gives CDR1 MNHEY, CDR2 SMNVEV (reference sequence). The germline V and J ends were trimmed by 7 bases and 4 bases, with 13 bases remaining between them. This chain's CDR3 is CASTREGSTEAFF. In DNA, the CDR3 is TGTGCCAGCACCCGGGAGGGCAGCACTGAAGCTTTCTTT.

This clonotype has only a few counts. The chain links TRBV10-3 to TRBJ2-7, with 12 bases identical to TRBD2. The CDR3 sequence is 16 residues long. V dropped 4 bases and J dropped 4; count of bases not matched to a gene: 8. Germline lookup yields CDR1 ENHRY and CDR2 SYGVKD. The CDR3 is CAISGRETSGGYEQYF. In DNA form, the CDR3 reads TGTGCCATCAGTGGACGGGAGACTAGCGGGGGATACGAGCAGTACTTC.

This clonotype appeared a few times. The V gene is TRBV27, the J gene TRBJ2-7; TRBD1 matches at 8 bases. The CDR3 has 16 amino acids. Trimming removed 3 bases from V and 2 bases from J; junction bases left unmatched: 9. From germline, CDR1 is MNHEY and CDR2 SMNVEV (reference sequence). The CDR3 spells CASSLLGTGPTYEQYF. The CDR3 bases are TGTGCCAGCAGTTTGCTTGGGACAGGCCCAACCTACGAGCAGTACTTC.

The chain uses TRBV7-8 and TRBJ1-4; perhaps TRBD1 as D (5 bases). V lost 5 bases and J lost 8, with 9 bases in between. There are 12 residues in the CDR3. Per germline, CDR1 SGHVS and CDR2 FQNEAQ. The CDR3 region has the DNA TGTGCCAGCAGCACCGGGACCGAAAAACTGTTTTTT. It translates to CASSTGTEKLFF.

On this clonotype: The missing conserved phenylalanine or tryptophan at the end of this CDR3 makes a read error likely. The chain joins TRBV7-9 to TRBJ2-7; D is tentatively TRBD1 or TRBD2 (7 bases each). The CDR3 extends over 11 amino acids. V was trimmed by 7 bases and J by 7 bases, leaving 11 bases between them. Germline V lookup: CDR1 SEHNR, CDR2 FQNEAQ (reference sequence). CDR3 protein: CASIQGGEQYL. The CDR3 DNA sequence: TGTGCCAGCATCCAGGGGGGGGAGCAGTACCTC.

The CDR3 DNA reads as TGTGCCAGTAGTATCTGGGGAACCCACTATGGCTACACCTTC. It encodes CASSIWGTHYGYTF. V and J are TRBV24-1 and TRBJ1-2; no clear D gene. The V gene's germline CDR1 is KGHDR and CDR2 SFDVKD. The CDR3 has 14 amino acids. V gave up 11 bases and J gave up 3 bases, with 18 bases separating them.

This clonotype was seen more than once but under ten times. The genes are TRBV7-6 and TRBJ2-3, with 9 bases identical to TRBD2. CDR1 is SGHVS and CDR2 is FNYEAQ in the germline V gene. Trimming at V came to 1 base and at J to 7 bases, leaving 9 bases not matched to a gene. CDR3 length: 16 residues. As DNA, the CDR3 is TGTGCCAGCAGCTTAGGAAGCGGGGGGCTGCACAATACGCAGTATTTT. This sequence encodes CASSLGSGGLHNTQYF.

This clonotype was observed once. A clone one base away is much larger, so this may be a read error. This sequence joins TRBV7-9 and TRBJ1-1; D not certain. The germline gives CDR1 SEHNR, CDR2 FQNEAQ (reference sequence). The CDR3 is 13 amino acids. V was pared by 1 base and J by 1 base, with 4 bases between. The CDR3 nucleotides read TGTGCCAGCAGCTTAGAACCGAACACTGAAGCTTTCTTT. This translates into CASSLEPNTEAFF.

The rearrangement uses TRBV11-2 and TRBJ2-3, with TRBD2 matching 10 bases. Trimming at V came to 2 bases and at J to 6 bases, leaving 8 bases not matched to a gene. Germline CDR1 and CDR2: SGHAT and FQNNGV. The CDR3 has 16 amino acids. Here the CDR3 DNA reads TGTGCCAGCAGCTTAACTAGCGGGAAGTCGGCTGATACGCAGTATTTT. Its translation: CASSLTSGKSADTQYF.

The rearrangement joins TRBV7-9 to TRBJ1-2; 7 bases agree with TRBD1. J lost 5 bases, V lost 2 bases, and 8 bases had no gene match. The V gene's germline CDR1 is SEHNR and CDR2 FQNEAQ (reference sequence). This CDR3 region has 15 residues. This CDR3 reads CASSLNRGLPYGYTF. CDR3 DNA: TGTGCCAGCAGCTTAAACAGGGGACTTCCTTATGGCTACACCTTC.

The chain has TRBV20-1 and TRBJ2-1; TRBD1 aligns across 7 bases. Germline V lookup: CDR1 DFQATT, CDR2 SNEGSKA (reference sequence). The CDR3 is made up of 15 amino acids. The ends lost 6 bases at V and 4 bases at J; junction bases unmatched: 12. In nucleotides, the CDR3 is TGCAGTGCCCTTGACAGGGATGGGCCTTACAATGAGCAGTTCTTC. Encoded protein: CSALDRDGPYNEQFF.

CDR3 sequence reads: CATSAPEGSYGYTF. The CDR3 DNA follows: TGTGCCACCAGTGCACCGGAAGGGTCTTATGGCTACACCTTC. The chain employs TRBV24-1 and TRBJ1-2; D gene unclear. Trimming pared 5 bases from V and 5 bases from J, leaving 14 bases between. The V gene's germline CDR1 is KGHDR and CDR2 SFDVKD. This CDR3 is built from 14 residues.